Shown below are 13 T cell receptor beta chains from a single sample sequenced in a study of tumor-infiltrating lymphocytes in primary liver carcinoma. Co-extracted RNA and DNA came from approximately 20-30 mg of unsorted bulk tissue. Reverse transcription of approximately 500 ng total RNA with a constant-region primer produced TCR beta cDNA. The TCR beta library was amplified through three nested multiplex PCR rounds in a modified ARM-PCR procedure. In the first two PCR rounds, TRBV1-TRBV30 forward primers were paired with a C-beta reverse primer, and each round lasted roughly 9 cycles. TCRdb reprocessed the multiplex PCR reads via MiXCR and lists one record per CDR3 protein. The sample lists roughly 120,000 distinct CDR3 sequences; 50% to 80% were seen once. Sequencing was carried out using liver tumor tissue from sampling region 3. Subset meaning: tumor region T3, left-lateral pole. The receptors here all came from a woman in her sixties with primary liver carcinoma and hepatitis B virus infection.

Turning to this clonotype: Since the CDR3 does not end with the conserved phenylalanine or tryptophan, this likely comes from a read error. Because the CDR3's place on the DNA is in doubt, the DNA is left out and the CDR3 is given as listed by TCRdb. This chain connects TRBV11-2 to TRBJ2-1; the listed D gene, TRBD2, was not tested against the DNA. The CDR3 spans 16 residues, counting both ends. Per germline, CDR1 SGHAT and CDR2 FQNNGV. The chain's CDR3 is CASSLDRETSGRALFL.

Worth noting for this clonotype: The conserved phenylalanine or tryptophan normally closing the CDR3 is absent here, so this likely arose from a read error. The V and J genes are TRBV11-2 and TRBJ1-1, with 7 positions matching TRBD1. In germline, CDR1 is SGHAT, CDR2 FQNNGV. CDR3 length equals 13 residues. CDR3 sequence (DNA): TGTGCCAGCGGCTTAGAGCCGACAGGGAGGGCTTTCTAT. This codes for CASGLEPTGRAFY.

Worth noting for this clonotype: This may come from a read error, since a much larger clone is one base off. This chain links TRBV12-3 or TRBV12-4 with TRBJ2-5, with D tentatively TRBD2 (5 bases). The CDR3 has 16 amino acids. The CDR3 protein is CVSSPGSAKYQETQYF. The CDR3 DNA is TGTGTCAGCAGCCCCGGTAGCGCCAAGTACCAAGAGACCCAGTACTTC.

This clonotype was seen at least ten times. This chain links TRBV4-1 with TRBJ1-2; D is unresolved. The CDR3 is 12 residues long. CDR1 is MGHRA and CDR2 is YSYEKL in the germline V gene. V dropped 0 bases and J dropped 1 base, with 0 bases sitting between them. The CDR3 is CASSQDNYGYTF. The CDR3 DNA follows: TGCGCCAGCAGCCAAGATAACTATGGCTACACCTTC.

The rearrangement links TRBV11-2 to TRBJ1-1; D is unclear. V shed 0 bases and J shed 0 bases, with 14 bases lying between them. The CDR3 length is 17 residues. The V gene's germline CDR1 is SGHAT and CDR2 FQNNGV. The CDR3 nucleotides read TGTGCCAGCAGCTTAGACTTCCTATCCGGGATGAACACTGAAGCTTTCTTT. Translated, it gives CASSLDFLSGMNTEAFF.

Of note for this clonotype: One junction end does not reproduce the germline sequence, and a read error may be involved. The CDR3 is CASRLDREQYF. CDR3 sequence (DNA): TGCGCCAGCCGCTTGGACAGGGAGCAGTATTTC. V is TRBV5-1 and J is TRBJ2-7; TRBD1 matches 8 bases. The germline V gene has CDR1 SGHRS and CDR2 YFSETQ. The length of the CDR3 is 11 residues.

Remarks on this clonotype: A read error is likely, as this CDR3 ends without the conserved phenylalanine or tryptophan. The chain couples TRBV4-2 to TRBJ2-7; TRBD1 matches at 7 bases. CDR3 length: 15 residues. The germline V gene has CDR1 LGHNA and CDR2 YNFKEQ. Trimming cost V 0 bases and J 5 bases; bases outside gene matches: 7. CDR3 in amino acids: CASSQDLRGRDEQYS. The CDR3 DNA is TGTGCCAGCAGCCAAGACCTAAGGGGGCGGGACGAGCAGTACTCC.

Concerning this clonotype: This is likely a read error, given that the CDR3 carries no conserved phenylalanine or tryptophan at its end. CDR3 coding DNA: TGCGCCAGCAGTGAAGAAAGTGCGGGAGCCCTCACGAATACGCAGTATTCC. Translated, it gives CASSEESAGALTNTQYS. V gene TRBV10-1 combines with J gene TRBJ2-3, with 7 bases identical to TRBD2. The V gene end was trimmed by 3 bases and the J gene end by 7 bases; junction bases not matched to a gene: 16. The V gene's germline CDR1 is WNHNN and CDR2 SYGVQD (reference sequence). The CDR3 length is 17 residues.

The chain couples TRBV4-2 to TRBJ2-7; TRBD2 matches 8 bases. CDR3 size: 13 residues. Trimming cost V 5 bases and J 5 bases; bases outside gene matches: 5. Germline V gene sequence: CDR1 LGHNA, CDR2 YNFKEQ. The CDR3 protein is CASSEIAGHEQYF. CDR3 bases: TGTGCCAGCAGCGAGATAGCGGGGCACGAGCAGTACTTC.

This chain joins TRBV5-1 and TRBJ1-1; 11 nucleotides match TRBD1. Looked up from germline, CDR1 is SGHRS and CDR2 is YFSETQ. V was clipped by 5 bases and J by 5 bases; unmatched bases: 11. CDR3 length: 16 amino acids. CDR3 in amino acids: CASSFAGQGAITEAFF. CDR3 nucleotide sequence: TGCGCCAGCAGTTTTGCCGGACAGGGGGCGATAACTGAAGCTTTCTTT.

Worth noting for this clonotype: Since a much larger clone is just one base distant, this may be a read error. This chain links TRBV5-6 with TRBJ1-4, with a tentative D call TRBD1 (5 bases). Looked up from germline, CDR1 is SGHDT and CDR2 is YYEEEE. CDR3 length: 14 residues. CDR3 in amino acids: CASGLVGDDEKLFF. CDR3 DNA sequence: TGTGCCAGCGGCTTGGTAGGGGACGATGAAAAACTGTTTTTT.

Comments on this clonotype: A single base separates this from a much larger clone, so it may be a read error. This chain connects TRBV14 to TRBJ1-6, with 8 bases that match TRBD1. CDR1 SGHDN and CDR2 FVKESK come from the germline V gene. The CDR3 has 15 residues. DNA for the CDR3: TGTGCCATCAGCCAATACGGACAGGGTAATTCACCCCTCCACTTT. Protein sequence: CAISQYGQGNSPLHF.

The gene calls are TRBV7-9 and TRBJ2-6, with D hard to call. From germline, CDR1 is SEHNR and CDR2 FQNEAQ (reference sequence). Trimming pared 3 bases from V and 3 bases from J, leaving 6 bases between. The CDR3 is made up of 14 amino acids. CDR3 residues: CASSFRSGANVLTF. The CDR3 nucleotides read TGTGCCAGCAGCTTTAGAAGTGGGGCCAACGTCCTGACTTTC.